Each of the 9 T cell receptor beta chains below was sequenced from the same sample in a study of control samples from healthy donors and cancer patients. Repertoires were generated with immunoSEQ multiplex PCR, while TCRdb's copy carries only in-frame clones and drops some. This sample carries approximately 100,000 clones, around nine tenths of them seen once, and the ten largest clones take 7.8%. The sequenced sample consisted of blood. All receptors derive from a young man in good health.

The J gene is TRBJ1-5, the V gene TRBV30; TRBD1 matches at 8 bases. The CDR3 consists of 14 residues. Germline values: CDR1 GTSNPN, CDR2 SVGIG (reference sequence). V shed 4 bases and J 7 bases; nucleotides not matched to a gene: 9. CDR3 sequence: CAWNQGAAGQPQHF. The CDR3 nucleotides are TGTGCCTGGAATCAGGGGGCTGCTGGACAGCCCCAGCATTTT. Supplemented by reference TRBV30 and TRBJ1-5, the full variable domain reads SQTIHQWPATLVQPVGSPLSLECTVEGTSNPNLYWYRQAAGRGLQLLFYSVGIGQISSEVPQNLSASRPQDRQFILSSKKLLLSDSGFYLCAWNQGAAGQPQHFGDGTRLSIL.

Regarding this clone: This specimen includes other DNA sequences encoding the same CDR3. The chain has TRBV13 and TRBJ2-3; 8 nucleotides line up with TRBD2. This CDR3 comprises 15 residues. Germline trimming cut 1 base from V and 2 bases from J; bases unmatched to any gene: 2. The germline V gene has CDR1 PRHDT and CDR2 FYEKMQ (reference sequence). As DNA, the CDR3 is TGTGCCAGCAGCTTAGCGGGAGGGGTCACAGATACGCAGTATTTT. It translates to CASSLAGGVTDTQYF. The full variable domain, its missing parts supplied by reference TRBV13 and TRBJ2-3, is AAGVIQSPRHLIKEKRETATLKCYPIPRHDTVYWYQQGPGQDPQFLISFYEKMQSDKGSIPDRFSAQQFSDYHSELNMSSLELGDSALYFCASSLAGGVTDTQYFGPGTRLTVL.

The chain recombines TRBV2 with TRBJ1-1, with D perhaps matching TRBD1 (5 bases). Per the germline V gene, CDR1 is SNHLY and CDR2 is FYNNEI. Trimming took off 0 bases at V and 11 bases at J, with 13 bases between the two ends. This CDR3 contains 13 residues. For the CDR3, the DNA is TGTGCCAGCAGTGAAGCGATGGGGCCGGCGGCTTTCTTT. Its protein is CASSEAMGPAAFF.

The chain is built from TRBV6-2 or TRBV6-3 and TRBJ2-1, with 8 bases matching TRBD2. Per the germline V gene, CDR1 is MNHEY and CDR2 is SVGEGT. The CDR3 covers 15 residues. V gave up 5 bases and J gave up 7 bases; unmatched junction bases: 10. CDR3 residues: CASSNAGLGLNEQFF. CDR3 DNA: TGTGCCAGCAGTAACGCGGGACTAGGTCTGAATGAGCAGTTCTTC.

The chain uses TRBV6-5 and TRBJ2-7; 11 nucleotides align to TRBD1. The germline gives CDR1 MNHEY, CDR2 SVGAGI. With 7 bases clipped from V and 3 bases from J, the junction kept 8 bases outside the gene matches. This CDR3 region has 15 residues. CDR3 region: CASTVAGTGGYEQYF. The CDR3 DNA reads as TGTGCCAGCACCGTCGCTGGGACAGGGGGCTACGAGCAGTACTTC.

This chain joins TRBV20-1 and TRBJ2-5; D uncertain. The CDR3 length is 15 residues. The germline gives CDR1 DFQATT, CDR2 SNEGSKA (reference sequence). Trimming removed 3 bases from V and 0 bases from J, with 14 bases in between. The CDR3 DNA sequence: TGCAGTGCTAGTCCCCCCCTAGACCACCAAGAGACCCAGTACTTC. It is translated as CSASPPLDHQETQYF.

The chain uses TRBV13 and TRBJ2-1; no definite D call. From germline, CDR1 is PRHDT and CDR2 FYEKMQ (reference sequence). V lost 0 bases to trimming and J lost 5 bases, with 8 bases between them. The CDR3 covers 14 residues. This CDR3 is CASSLGRGDNEQFF. CDR3 nucleotides: TGTGCCAGCAGCTTAGGGAGAGGAGACAATGAGCAGTTCTTC.

The rearrangement joins TRBV5-1 to TRBJ1-3; D remains ambiguous. Trimming left V 0 bases short and J 0 bases short, with 4 bases between. The germline V gene has CDR1 SGHRS and CDR2 YFSETQ. This CDR3 is built from 14 residues. CDR3 in amino acids: CASSLGTSGNTIYF. CDR3 sequence (DNA): TGCGCCAGCAGCTTGGGTACCTCTGGAAACACCATATATTTT.

This clone was counted a few times. In DNA, the CDR3 is TGTGCCAGCAGCGACTCGGACAGGGGTTACGAGCAGTACTTC. Amino acids: CASSDSDRGYEQYF. The rearrangement uses TRBV7-9 and TRBJ2-7; 9 nucleotides line up with TRBD1. J gave up 4 bases and V 5 bases, and 6 bases lay outside the gene matches. The CDR3 sequence is 14 residues long. The germline gives CDR1 SEHNR, CDR2 FQNEAQ (reference sequence).